The 15 T cell receptor beta chains below were found in one sample sequenced in a study of blood T cells in healthy people across ages (dated by TCRdb to between 2015 and 2016). Library method: 5' RACE. TCRdb lists the instrument as Illumina HiSeq 2500. A second PCR of roughly 7 to 12 cycles was performed with a sample-barcoded 5' primer and a J-beta primer mix. TCRdb took the public reads, trimmed them with fastp at Q25, ran MiXCR for clone calling and kept in-frame beta chains. A single entry per CDR3 protein holds the most common genes and DNA from its merged rows. The sample has 1.5 million to 2 million distinct CDR3 sequences on record, 28% of them singletons. Clones ranked in the top ten supply 7.7% of the sample. What was sequenced was blood. Receptors originate from a woman aged 25 to 39 in good health.

On this clonotype itself: The junction departs from germline at one end; a sequencing error may be responsible. V is TRBV9 and J is TRBJ2-1, with 10 bases fitting TRBD1. The CDR3 is 15 residues long. Germline-derived CDR1 and CDR2 are SGDLS and YYNGEE. For the CDR3, the DNA is TGTACCAGCAGCGCCTCCGGGACAGGGGAGGGTGAGCAGTTCTTC. It encodes CTSSASGTGEGEQFF.

The chain uses TRBV25-1 and TRBJ1-4; D ambiguous. CDR3 length: 13 amino acids. The germline V gene encodes CDR1 MGHDK and CDR2 SYGVNS. Trimming pared 7 bases from V and 8 bases from J, leaving 14 bases between. CDR3 amino acids: CASTPSLGEKLFF. The CDR3 bases are TGTGCCAGCACCCCCTCCCTTGGGGAAAAACTGTTTTTT. The full variable domain, completed using reference TRBV25-1 and TRBJ1-4, is EADIYQTPRYLVIGTGKKITLECSQTMGHDKMYWYQQDPGMELHLIHYSYGVNSTEKGDLSSESTVSRIRTEHFPLTLESARPSHTSQYLCASTPSLGEKLFFGSGTQLSVL.

A word on this clonotype: Relative to the germline gene, one junction end is altered; a read error may explain this. V gene TRBV5-4 combines with J gene TRBJ1-5; D is unclear. The length of the CDR3 is 13 residues. Germline V gene sequence: CDR1 SGHNT, CDR2 YYREEE (reference sequence). The CDR3, as DNA: TGTGCCAGCAGCCTGGACCGAAACCAGCCCCGGCATTTT. Translated: CASSLDRNQPRHF.

Only a few counts were recorded for this clonotype. The rearrangement links TRBV7-2 to TRBJ2-2; D is perhaps TRBD1 (5 bases). Germline V CDR1 and CDR2: SGHTA, FQGNSA. This CDR3 is built from 15 residues. The ends were cut back, 3 bases at V and 4 bases at J, with 12 bases in the middle. The CDR3 region is CASSFQQASTGELFF. For the CDR3, the DNA is TGTGCCAGCAGCTTCCAACAGGCGAGCACCGGGGAGCTGTTTTTT. Filled out from reference TRBV7-2 and TRBJ2-2, the complete variable domain reads GAGVSQSPSNKVTEKGKDVELRCDPISGHTALYWYRQSLGQGLEFLIYFQGNSAPDKSGLPSDRFSAERTGGSVSTLTIQRTQQEDSAVYLCASSFQQASTGELFFGEGSRLTVL.

This clonotype was seen at least ten times. The genes are TRBV9 and TRBJ1-2; D may be TRBD1 (5 bases). Germline V lookup: CDR1 SGDLS, CDR2 YYNGEE. V lost 0 bases, J lost 0 bases, and 9 bases lay in between. The CDR3 runs to 15 residues. The CDR3 loop is CASSVAGRPNYGYTF. The CDR3 bases are TGTGCCAGCAGCGTAGCAGGGAGGCCTAACTATGGCTACACCTTC.

This chain uses TRBV9 with TRBJ2-2; a possible D gene is TRBD1 (6 bases). CDR3 length: 14 residues. Germline V gene lookup returns CDR1 SGDLS and CDR2 YYNGEE. Trimming left V 3 bases short and J 4 bases short, with 10 bases between. CDR3 DNA sequence: TGTGCCAGCAGCGGAGGGGGACCCACCGGGGAGCTGTTTTTT. The encoded protein is CASSGGGPTGELFF.

On this clonotype itself: A read error may be the cause here, since a much bigger clone is one base away. This sequence joins TRBV12-3 or TRBV12-4 and TRBJ1-2; 7 bases are a match to TRBD1. The CDR3 totals 15 residues. DNA for the CDR3: TGTACCAGCAGCGACACAGGGGACCCACCCTATGGCTACACCTTC. Amino acids: CTSSDTGDPPYGYTF.

Worth noting for this clonotype: This may stem from a read error, because a much larger clone lies one nucleotide away. V gene TRBV20-1 combines with J gene TRBJ2-5; D remains unclear. Germline loops: CDR1 DFQATT, CDR2 SNEGSKA (reference sequence). The CDR3 runs 16 residues. Trimming cost V 1 base and J 5 bases, with 20 bases left between them. CDR3 in amino acids: CSARVTGVDVKETQYF. CDR3 nucleotide sequence: TGCAGTGCTAGAGTGACGGGTGTTGACGTTAAGGAGACCCAGTACTTC.

V is TRBV30 and J is TRBJ1-2; 7 bases line up with TRBD1. V shed 8 bases, J shed 3 bases, and the junction held 6 bases outside the gene matches. CDR3 length: 12 amino acids. Germline V gene data show CDR1 as GTSNPN and CDR2 as SVGIG (reference sequence). This CDR3 is CAQTGIDYGYTF. CDR3 DNA sequence: TGTGCCCAGACAGGGATTGACTATGGCTACACCTTC.

The chain uses TRBV7-2 and TRBJ2-3; a possible D gene is TRBD1 (6 bases). This CDR3 spans 15 amino acids. The V end lost 5 bases, the J end lost 1 base, and 13 bases lay between the germline ends. Germline lookup yields CDR1 SGHTA and CDR2 FQGNSA. CDR3 coding DNA: TGTGCCAGCAGCGCCCAGGGGTTACGCACAGATACGCAGTATTTT. Its protein product is CASSAQGLRTDTQYF.

In its sample, this clonotype was seen a few times. This chain connects TRBV6-6 to TRBJ2-3; 7 bases match TRBD2. The CDR3 sequence is 15 residues long. Losses at the gene ends were 5 bases for V and 2 bases for J; bases not matched to a gene: 7. Per the germline V gene, CDR1 is MNHNY and CDR2 is SVGAGI (reference sequence). The CDR3 nucleotides are TGTGCCAGCAGTACACCCGGGACTATCACAGATACGCAGTATTTT. This gives the protein CASSTPGTITDTQYF.

This clonotype was seen a few times. The chain is built from TRBV7-9 and TRBJ2-1; 7 positions match TRBD1. This CDR3 spans 13 amino acids. Looked up from germline, CDR1 is SEHNR and CDR2 is FQNEAQ (reference sequence). V shed 5 bases and J 13 bases; nucleotides not matched to a gene: 11. CDR3 protein: CASSPTGIRDQFF. The CDR3 DNA is TGTGCCAGCAGCCCGACAGGGATCCGCGACCAGTTCTTC.

This clonotype appeared a few times. In DNA, the CDR3 is TGTGCCAGCTCATCCGGACAGGTTGCTTTGAACACTGAAGCTTTCTTT. This codes for CASSSGQVALNTEAFF. The gene calls are TRBV18 and TRBJ1-1; 7 nucleotides match TRBD1. V lost 5 bases and J lost 0; bases outside the gene matches: 9. There are 16 residues in the CDR3. Germline values: CDR1 KGHSH, CDR2 LQKENI.

The sample holds many counts of this clonotype. The chain employs TRBV20-1 and TRBJ2-1; D is unclear. The V gene lost 8 bases and the J gene lost 5 bases, with 13 bases spanning the gap. Germline CDR1 is DFQATT and CDR2 is SNEGSKA (reference sequence). The CDR3 covers 12 residues. The CDR3 DNA sequence: TGCAGTCCGCTCTACCAGCACAATGAGCAGTTCTTC. It translates to CSPLYQHNEQFF.

V is TRBV18 and J is TRBJ1-2, with 10 bases matching TRBD1. The junction had 8 bases not matched to a gene; V was cut back by 5 bases and J by 8 bases. The CDR3 runs to 14 residues. Looked up from germline, CDR1 is KGHSH and CDR2 is LQKENI. The CDR3 is CASSSDRGLGGYTF. As DNA, the CDR3 is TGTGCCAGCTCATCCGACAGGGGGCTCGGCGGCTACACCTTC.